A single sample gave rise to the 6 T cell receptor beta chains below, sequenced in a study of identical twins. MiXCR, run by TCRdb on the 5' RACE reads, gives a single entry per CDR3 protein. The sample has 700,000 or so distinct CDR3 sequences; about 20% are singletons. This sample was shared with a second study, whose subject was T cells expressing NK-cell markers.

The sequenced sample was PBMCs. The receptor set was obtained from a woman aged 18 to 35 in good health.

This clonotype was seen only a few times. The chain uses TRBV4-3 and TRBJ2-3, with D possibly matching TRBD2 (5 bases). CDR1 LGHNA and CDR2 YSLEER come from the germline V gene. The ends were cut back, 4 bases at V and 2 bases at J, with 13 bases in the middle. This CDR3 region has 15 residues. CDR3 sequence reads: CASSPQQRATDTQYF. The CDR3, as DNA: TGCGCCAGCAGCCCCCAGCAGAGGGCCACAGATACGCAGTATTTT.

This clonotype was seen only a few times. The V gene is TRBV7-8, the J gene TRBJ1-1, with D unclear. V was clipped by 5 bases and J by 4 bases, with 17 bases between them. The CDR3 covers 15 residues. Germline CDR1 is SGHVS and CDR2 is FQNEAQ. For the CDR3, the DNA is TGTGCCAGCAGCGAGGGCAGGATGCTTGGCACTGAAGCTTTCTTT. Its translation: CASSEGRMLGTEAFF.

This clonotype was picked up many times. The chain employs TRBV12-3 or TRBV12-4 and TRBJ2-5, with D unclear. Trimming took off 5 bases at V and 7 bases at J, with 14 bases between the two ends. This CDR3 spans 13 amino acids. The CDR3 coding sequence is TGTGCCAGCAGTCCGGCAGGCCCGGGGACCCAGTACTTC. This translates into CASSPAGPGTQYF.

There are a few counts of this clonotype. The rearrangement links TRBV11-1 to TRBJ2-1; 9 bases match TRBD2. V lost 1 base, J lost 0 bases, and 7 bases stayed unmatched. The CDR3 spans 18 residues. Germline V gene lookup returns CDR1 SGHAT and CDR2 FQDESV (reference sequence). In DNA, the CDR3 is TGTGCCAGCAGCTTAGTGGGCGGGGGGGCCCTCTCCTACAATGAGCAGTTCTTC. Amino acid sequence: CASSLVGGGALSYNEQFF. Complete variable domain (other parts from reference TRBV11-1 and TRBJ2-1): EAEVAQSPRYKITEKSQAVAFWCDPISGHATLYWYRQILGQGPELLVQFQDESVVDDSQLPKDRFSAERLKGVDSTLKIQPAELGDSAMYLCASSLVGGGALSYNEQFFGPGTRLTVL.

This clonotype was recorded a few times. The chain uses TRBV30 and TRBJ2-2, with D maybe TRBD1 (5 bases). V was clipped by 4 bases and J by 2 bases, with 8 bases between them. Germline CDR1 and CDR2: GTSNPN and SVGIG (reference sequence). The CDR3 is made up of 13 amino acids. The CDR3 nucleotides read TGTGCCTGGAACAGGCTAAACACCGGGGAGCTGTTTTTT. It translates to CAWNRLNTGELFF.

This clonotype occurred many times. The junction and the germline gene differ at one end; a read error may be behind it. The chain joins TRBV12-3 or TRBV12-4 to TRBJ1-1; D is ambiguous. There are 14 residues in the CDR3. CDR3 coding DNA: TGTGCCAGCAGTGGCACCTCCTGGAGCACTGAAGCCTTCTTT. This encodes CASSGTSWSTEAFF.